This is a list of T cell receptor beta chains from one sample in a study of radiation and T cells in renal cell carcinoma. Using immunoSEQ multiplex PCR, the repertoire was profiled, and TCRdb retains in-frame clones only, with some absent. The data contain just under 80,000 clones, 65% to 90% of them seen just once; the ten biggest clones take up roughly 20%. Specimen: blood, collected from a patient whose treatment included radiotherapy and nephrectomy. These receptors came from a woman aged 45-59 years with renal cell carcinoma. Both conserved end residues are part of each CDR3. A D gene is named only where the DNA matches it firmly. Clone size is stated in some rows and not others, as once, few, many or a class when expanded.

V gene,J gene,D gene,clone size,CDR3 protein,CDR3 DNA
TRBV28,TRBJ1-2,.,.,CASSVGGVNYGYTF,TGTGCCAGCAGTGTTGGGGGCGTGAACTATGGCTACACCTTC
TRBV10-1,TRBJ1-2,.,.,CASSDRDYGYTF,TGCGCCAGCAGTGACCGGGACTATGGCTACACCTTC
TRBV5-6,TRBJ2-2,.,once,CASSFVTHSDTGELFF,TGTGCCAGCAGCTTCGTAACGCACAGCGACACCGGGGAGCTGTTTTTT
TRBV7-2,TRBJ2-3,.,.,CASSLEGWVSDTQYF,TGTGCCAGCAGCTTAGAGGGTTGGGTTTCAGATACGCAGTATTTT
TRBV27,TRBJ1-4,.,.,CASSPTGVQGEKLFF,TGTGCCAGCAGCCCTACCGGGGTGCAGGGTGAAAAACTGTTTTTT
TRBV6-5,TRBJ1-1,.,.,CASSYSEGGGAFF,TGTGCCAGCAGTTACTCGGAGGGCGGGGGGGCTTTCTTT
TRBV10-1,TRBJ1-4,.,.,CASSEKVPNEKLFF,TGCGCCAGCAGTGAGAAGGTGCCTAATGAAAAACTGTTTTTT
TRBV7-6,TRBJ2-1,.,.,CASSSPAGTSNEQFF,TGTGCCAGCAGCTCCCCTGCGGGAACCTCCAATGAGCAGTTCTTC
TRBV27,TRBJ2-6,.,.,CASSPSSGANVLTF,TGTGCCAGCAGTCCCTCCTCTGGGGCCAACGTCCTGACTTTC
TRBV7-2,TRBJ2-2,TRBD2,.,CASSLVSSGETGELFF,TGTGCCAGCAGCTTAGTCAGTAGCGGGGAAACCGGGGAGCTGTTTTTT
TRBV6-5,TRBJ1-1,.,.,CASSRTSNEAFF,TGTGCCAGCAGTCGGACAAGCAATGAAGCTTTCTTT
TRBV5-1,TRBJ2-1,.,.,CASSLPDNEQFF,TGCGCCAGCAGCCTGCCGGACAATGAGCAGTTCTTC
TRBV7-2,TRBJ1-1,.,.,CAISTGGGMNTEAFF,TGTGCCATCTCGACCGGGGGCGGGATGAACACTGAAGCTTTCTTT
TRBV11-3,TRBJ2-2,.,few,CASSPQGPGELFF,TGTGCCAGCAGCCCCCAGGGCCCTGGGGAGCTGTTTTTT
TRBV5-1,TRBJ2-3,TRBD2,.,CASSPLLMTGGLTDTQYF,TGCGCCAGCAGCCCGCTTTTGATGACGGGGGGACTCACAGATACGCAGTATTTT
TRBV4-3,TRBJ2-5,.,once,CASSLGTTPETQYF,TGCGCCAGCAGCCTCGGGACAACCCCCGAGACCCAGTACTTC
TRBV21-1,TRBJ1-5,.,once,CARDPGQGAGNQPQHF,TGTGCCAGGGACCCGGGACAGGGGGCTGGCAATCAGCCCCAGCATTTT
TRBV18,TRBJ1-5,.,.,CASSPGGTSNQPQHF,TGTGCCAGCTCACCAGGGGGGACTAGCAATCAGCCCCAGCATTTT
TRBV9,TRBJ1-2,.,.,CASSQRVDDGYTF,TGTGCCAGCAGTCAGAGGGTGGATGATGGCTACACCTTC
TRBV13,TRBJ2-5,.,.,CASSLAGGQQETQYF,TGTGCCAGCAGCTTAGCGGGGGGCCAGCAAGAGACCCAGTACTTC
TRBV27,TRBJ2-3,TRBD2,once,CASRRAGAVTDTQYF,TGTGCCAGTCGCCGAGCGGGGGCCGTCACAGATACGCAGTATTTT
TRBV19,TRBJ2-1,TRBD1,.,CASSDRDRGFDEQFF,TGTGCCAGTAGTGACCGGGACAGGGGATTCGATGAGCAGTTCTTC
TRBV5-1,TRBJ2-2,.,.,CASSFFATNTGELFF,TGCGCCAGCAGCTTCTTCGCCACGAACACCGGGGAGCTGTTTTTT
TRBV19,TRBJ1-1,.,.,CASRNDRGTEAFF,TGTGCCAGTAGGAACGATAGGGGCACTGAAGCTTTCTTT
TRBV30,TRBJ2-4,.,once,CAWSEGRYIQYF,TGTGCCTGGAGTGAGGGGAGGTACATTCAGTACTTC